This T cell receptor (beta chain) was documented in a study of CD8+ T cells in alopecia areata. Across the study: Treatment ran 6 to 18 months, with 6 months of follow-up afterward. Regarding the study as a whole: Tofacitinib yielded significantly lower scalp clonality and fewer expanded CD8+ clones among the top 100.

The V gene's germline CDR1 is MNHNY and CDR2 SVGAGI (reference sequence). V trimming: 6 bases; J trimming: 6 bases; junction bases outside the gene matches: 10. CDR3 length equals 14 residues. This clone came up a few times. Its target is not known. RNA, once extracted, was reverse transcribed into cDNA for use as the sequencing template. Only in-frame clones appear in the TCRdb table, and some are missing; sequencing was by immunoSEQ multiplex PCR. This table holds 130,000 or so clones, 61% found once. The treatment: oral pan-JAK inhibitor, 5-10 mg twice daily. Lesional scalp punch biopsies and peripheral blood were collected from alopecia areata patients.

This specimen consisted of CD4+ T cells sorted from blood, obtained at week 4, from a patient treated with tofacitinib. This chain links TRBV6-6 with TRBJ1-2; 7 positions match TRBD1. The source is a human donor with alopecia areata. CDR3 loop: CASRQTGKGDGYTF. The DNA of the CDR3 is TGTGCCAGCAGACAGACAGGGAAGGGCGATGGCTACACCTTC.